These 6 T cell receptor beta chains were sequenced from one sample in a study of blood T cell repertoires in COVID-19. Sequenced by immunoSEQ multiplex PCR; TCRdb stores in-frame clones only, minus some. This table holds fewer than 200,000 clones, roughly four fifths found once. Sequenced sample: peripheral blood. Every receptor here comes from a man between 40 and 49 years old who had recovered from COVID-19.

This clone was seen more than once but under ten times. The chain uses TRBV7-3 and TRBJ2-2; 8 nucleotides line up with TRBD1. V trimming: 5 bases; J trimming: 3 bases; junction bases outside the gene matches: 8. The CDR3 has 16 amino acids. From germline, CDR1 is SGHTA and CDR2 FQGTGA. This CDR3 reads CASSETGGHYTGELFF. For the CDR3, the DNA is TGTGCCAGCAGCGAAACAGGGGGTCATTACACCGGGGAGCTGTTTTTT.

V and J are TRBV3-1 (or the pseudogene TRBV3-2) and TRBJ2-2, with 7 bases matching TRBD1. V trimming: 1 base; J trimming: 2 bases; junction bases outside the gene matches: 7. The CDR3 has 17 residues. CDR1 LGHDT and CDR2 YNNKEL come from the germline V gene (reference sequence). CDR3 protein: CASSQGENRGNTGELFF. CDR3 nucleotides: TGTGCCAGCAGCCAAGGCGAGAACAGGGGTAACACCGGGGAGCTGTTTTTT.

V usage is TRBV28 and J usage is TRBJ1-2, with D uncertain. Trimming took 8 bases from V and 0 from J, leaving 10 bases between them. Germline loops: CDR1 MDHEN, CDR2 SYDVKM. The CDR3 is made up of 13 amino acids. Here the CDR3 reads CASHTVANYGYTF. As DNA, the CDR3 is TGTGCCAGCCACACAGTGGCTAACTATGGCTACACCTTC.

The chain is built from TRBV30 and TRBJ1-2; weak D call: TRBD1 (6 bases). The CDR3 loop spans 12 amino acids. Trimming removed 0 bases at V and 7 bases at J, with 9 bases between. Germline assignment: CDR1 GTSNPN and CDR2 SVGIG (reference sequence). CDR3 protein: CAWSVTGLGYTF. DNA of the CDR3: TGTGCCTGGAGTGTCACAGGGCTTGGCTACACCTTC.

CDR3 nucleotides: TGTGCCAGCAGCGGAGGACAGGGATCGGTAACCGGGGAGCTGTTTTTT. This translates into CASSGGQGSVTGELFF. V gene TRBV9 combines with J gene TRBJ2-2, with 8 bases matching TRBD1. Per germline, CDR1 SGDLS and CDR2 YYNGEE. The CDR3 sequence is 16 residues long. V was clipped by 3 bases and J by 5 bases; unmatched bases: 9.

The chain uses TRBV19 and TRBJ1-6, with D possibly TRBD1 on 6 matching bases. V lost 7 bases and J lost 7, with 14 bases in between. Germline V lookup: CDR1 LNHDA, CDR2 SQIVND (reference sequence). CDR3 size: 14 residues. This chain's CDR3 is CASTGVGENSPLHF. Here the CDR3 DNA reads TGTGCCAGTACAGGGGTCGGGGAGAATTCACCCCTCCACTTT.